This T cell receptor (beta chain) was sequenced for a study of CD4 and CD8 cells across lung adenocarcinoma regions. The CDR3 is made up of 14 amino acids. Trimming left V 3 bases short and J 4 bases short, with 12 bases between. Looked up from germline, CDR1 is MNHNS and CDR2 is SASEGT. This clonotype is medium-sized (0.01 to 0.1%) by share. The patients had localized lung adenocarcinoma, a non-small cell subtype. TCRdb reprocessed the PCR reads via MiXCR and lists one record per CDR3 protein. The profile shows roughly 12,000 distinct CDR3 sequences, under 75% of them singletons. The sample was CD8+ T cells from the margin of a lung tumor. The chain links TRBV6-1 to TRBJ1-1; TRBD1 is a possible D gene (5 bases). The sequence was collected from a female donor with lung adenocarcinoma. The CD4 and CD8 labels of this study may be unreliable. CDR3 sequence reads: CASSDQGYGTEAFF. CDR3 DNA: TGTGCCAGCAGTGACCAGGGATATGGCACTGAAGCTTTCTTT.